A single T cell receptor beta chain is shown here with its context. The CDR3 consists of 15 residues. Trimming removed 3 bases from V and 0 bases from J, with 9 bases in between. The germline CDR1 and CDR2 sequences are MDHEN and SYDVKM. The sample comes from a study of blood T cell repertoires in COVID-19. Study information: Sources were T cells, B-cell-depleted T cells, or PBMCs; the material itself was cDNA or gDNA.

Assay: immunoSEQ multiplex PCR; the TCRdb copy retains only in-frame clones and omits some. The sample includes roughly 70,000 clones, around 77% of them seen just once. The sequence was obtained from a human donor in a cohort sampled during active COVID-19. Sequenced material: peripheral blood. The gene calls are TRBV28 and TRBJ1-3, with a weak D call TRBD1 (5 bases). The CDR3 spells CASSLRDRSGNTIYF. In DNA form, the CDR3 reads TGTGCCAGCAGTTTGCGGGACCGCTCTGGAAACACCATATATTTT.